The sequence of this T cell receptor (beta chain) was determined in a study of blood T cell repertoires in COVID-19. About the study: Italy, Spain and the United States were the sources of the convalescent and acute COVID-19 samples. In each case, the material was cDNA or gDNA derived from T cells, B-cell-depleted T cells, or PBMCs.

Germline V gives CDR1 MNHEY, CDR2 SMNVEV (reference sequence). V trimming: 0 bases; J trimming: 3 bases; junction bases outside the gene matches: 4. The CDR3 is made up of 16 amino acids. Per the authors' pipeline: How many nucleated cells were present was estimated from reference gene primer amplification. Produced via immunoSEQ multiplex PCR; TCRdb's table is partial and in-frame only. From that table come the V and J calls and clone size; the DNA was used to work out D and trimming. Of around 170,000 clones listed, nearly 90% were seen once; the top ten hold about 1.9%. The TCR sequence derives from a man aged 18 to 30 who had recovered from COVID-19. Sequencing was performed on peripheral blood. The chain joins TRBV27 to TRBJ2-1; 8 positions match TRBD1. The CDR3 sequence: CASSLSGTGSYNEQFF. The CDR3, as DNA: TGTGCCAGCAGTTTATCTGGGACAGGCAGCTACAATGAGCAGTTCTTC.